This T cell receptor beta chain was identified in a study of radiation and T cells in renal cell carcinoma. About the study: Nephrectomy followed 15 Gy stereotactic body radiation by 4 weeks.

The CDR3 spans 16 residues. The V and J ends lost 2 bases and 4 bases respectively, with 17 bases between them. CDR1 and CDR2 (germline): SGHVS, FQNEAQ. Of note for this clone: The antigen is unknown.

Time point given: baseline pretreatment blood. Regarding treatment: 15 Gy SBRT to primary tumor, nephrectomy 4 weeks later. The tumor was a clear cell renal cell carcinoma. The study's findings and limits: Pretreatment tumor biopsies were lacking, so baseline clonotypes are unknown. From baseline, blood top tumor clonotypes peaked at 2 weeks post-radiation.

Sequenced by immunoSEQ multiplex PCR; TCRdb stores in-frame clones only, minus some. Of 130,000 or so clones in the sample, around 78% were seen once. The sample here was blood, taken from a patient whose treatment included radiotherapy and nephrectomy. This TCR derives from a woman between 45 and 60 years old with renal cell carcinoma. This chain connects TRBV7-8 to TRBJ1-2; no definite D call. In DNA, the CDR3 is TGTGCCAGCAGCTTATCTCTTCAACCAGGACCCTATGGCTACACCTTC. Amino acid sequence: CASSLSLQPGPYGYTF.